This TCR beta chain was documented in a study of cytomegalovirus exposure and HLA in healthy donors. To note about this clone: The antigen is unknown.

13 Jbeta primers and 60 Vbeta primers were used for the PCR. Clones were sequenced by immunoSEQ multiplex PCR, and TCRdb holds only the in-frame ones, with some missing. The sample shows about 160,000 clones, more than 75% of them seen only once. The CDR3 consists of 13 residues. The germline gives CDR1 GTSNPN, CDR2 SVGIG (reference sequence). V lost 0 bases, J lost 4 bases, and 9 bases lay in between. Whole-study results and caveats: The study put 150 to 200 TCR beta chains on its list as cytomegalovirus-associated. An ancestry cluster, one associated with Asian ancestry, reportedly showed fewer N-insertions than the 666-donor mean in a later analysis. Accurate prediction of HLA-A and HLA-B alleles (for most subjects) was reportedly achieved from TCR beta sequences.

The chain has TRBV30 and TRBJ1-2, with D possibly being TRBD1 (5 bases). The sequence came from a girl aged 10 to 17 in good health and CMV-seropositive. Sequenced input: PBMCs. CDR3 sequence: CAWSVGTGYGYTF. The CDR3 bases are TGTGCCTGGAGTGTAGGGACTGGCTATGGCTACACCTTC.